The clone carrying this TCR beta chain is a singleton in its sample. What it binds is not known. The germline CDR1 and CDR2 sequences are KGHSH and LQKENI. The CDR3 length is 15 residues. Losses at the gene ends were 0 bases for V and 5 bases for J; bases not matched to a gene: 0. The data were taken from a study of T cell clones after liver transplantation. Study overall: TCRbeta sequencing after a pre-transplant mixed lymphocyte reaction identified graft-donor-reactive clones, later tracked in post-transplant blood. Blood was drawn pre-transplant, before withdrawal, and after full or failed withdrawal. Overall study findings and caveats: Migration into the graft, not deletion, may explain lost graft donor-reactive T cells.

Clones were sequenced by immunoSEQ multiplex PCR, and TCRdb holds only the in-frame ones, with some missing. The sample yields 80,000 or so clones, about 84% seen once. The rearrangement uses TRBV18 and TRBJ1-4, with 10 nucleotides matching TRBD1. Source: CD4+ T cells from blood, taken 45 to 46 months after liver transplant. The clonotype was recovered from a human patient who received a liver transplant. Some T cells may trace back to the graft donor. This chain's CDR3 is CASSPPGQGNEKLFF. For the CDR3, the DNA is TGTGCCAGCTCACCACCGGGACAGGGGAATGAAAAACTGTTTTTT.